This T cell receptor (beta chain) comes out of a study of OX40 agonist ivuxolimab in advanced cancers. As for the study more broadly: Ivuxolimab was an agonistic, fully human IgG2 monoclonal antibody directed against OX40 (CD134), a costimulatory receptor. Intravenous ivuxolimab was administered to patients every 2 weeks at six dose levels: 0.01, 0.1, 0.3, 1.5, 3 and 10 mg/kg. Among the 52 dose-escalation patients, approximately 20 had hepatocellular carcinoma, about 15 melanoma, 9 renal cell carcinoma and 9 head and neck cancer. A male proportion of roughly 80% and a mean age of approximately 58 years, ranging from 23 to 79, were recorded for the dose-escalation cohort. Prior anti-PD-1, anti-PD-L1 or anti-CTLA-4 therapy was permitted, and checkpoint inhibitors had been received by under 50% of dose-escalation patients. Partial responses occurred in three dose-escalation patients, of whom one had hepatocellular carcinoma and two had cutaneous melanoma. The point of sequencing TCRbeta in the periphery was to test whether ivuxolimab changed TCR sequence diversity and drove clonal T-cell expansion. The monotherapy dose-escalation portion (N of about 47 patients) of the phase I ivuxolimab trial is reported in the paper. Overall results and qualifications from the work: Low levels of normalized T-cell clonal expansion were also seen in some nonresponding patients. Antigen specificity was not determined for the clonally expanded peripheral T cells. In the 0.1-3.0 mg/kg groups, partial responders had among the lowest normalized peripheral clonal expansion, particularly in CD8+ T cells. After ivuxolimab, more expanded clones were found on average in CD8+ T cells than in CD4+ T cells. At doses of 0.1 to 3.0 mg/kg, clonal expansion of both CD4+ and CD8+ T cells in blood was seen between baseline and week 6.

The cysteine opens and the phenylalanine closes a CDR3 of 15 amino acids. Only the CDR3 portion is preserved as DNA: 45 bases, with reading frame beginning at the first base. Relative to germline, V is 2 bases shorter and J is 6 bases shorter, with 13 bases between their ends. In the germline V gene, CDR1 corresponds to MNHNS and CDR2 to SASEGT. To sequence the TCRbeta CDR3 region, genomic DNA was isolated from the sorted cells. The immunoSEQ Assay was used to sequence the TCRbeta CDR3 regions. TCRdb stores this immuneACCESS table with in-frame sequences only. Part of the clones is absent; in the studies checked, under half of the shortfall reflects unresolved V genes, and no reason is known for the rest. This sample gives about 68,000 clones in total; 86% of them show up just once. Of the sample, approximately 2.1% falls within the top ten clones. Patients with autoimmune disease history or receiving systemic immunosuppression were excluded from the trial. In every dose cohort, peripheral blood was drawn for TCR sequencing at baseline, cycle 4 day 1, and cycle 7 day 1. The samples were taken from a phase I, first-in-human, multicenter, open-label dose-escalation trial of ivuxolimab. Adults with locally advanced or metastatic melanoma, renal cell carcinoma, hepatocellular carcinoma or head and neck squamous cell carcinoma were enrolled in the trial. Before TCR sequencing, CD4+ T cells and CD8+ T cells were sorted from peripheral blood as separate populations.

Regarding this clone: Its antigen is currently not known. No clone much larger than this one lies a single base away; base qualities are absent.

The origin of this receptor is an adult with an advanced solid tumor such as melanoma, head and neck, liver or kidney cancer. The chain links TRBV6-1 with TRBJ2-2; the D gene cannot be named for sure. Sequences were derived from CD4+ or CD8+ T cells sorted from blood, sampled in a trial of the OX40 agonist ivuxolimab. The sequenced DNA is TGTGCCAGCAGTGAAACGGTTTCCCTCTCCGGGGAGCTGTTTTTT. Its translation is CASSETVSLSGELFF.